The 9 T cell receptor beta chains below were found in one sample sequenced in a study of Tregs in tolerant kidney transplant recipients. TCRdb's copy holds only in-frame clones and misses some; the assay was immunoSEQ multiplex PCR. The data show around 16,000 clones, around 90% seen once. Sequencing input: CD8+ T cells from blood. These receptors all come from a human donor in good health.

V usage is TRBV2 and J usage is TRBJ1-1; D uncertain. V dropped 6 bases and J dropped 1 base, with 9 bases sitting between them. Germline V gene lookup returns CDR1 SNHLY and CDR2 FYNNEI. The CDR3 is 13 residues long. CDR3 protein: CASRGIGNTEAFF. In DNA, the CDR3 is TGTGCCAGCAGGGGGATCGGGAACACTGAAGCTTTCTTT.

There are a few counts of this clone. The V gene is TRBV28, the J gene TRBJ1-3; D is ambiguous. V lost 3 bases and J lost 8, with 11 bases in between. The length of the CDR3 is 13 residues. CDR1 MDHEN and CDR2 SYDVKM come from the germline V gene. CDR3: CASSFAEEDTIYF. CDR3 nucleotide sequence: TGTGCCAGCAGTTTTGCCGAGGAAGACACCATATATTTT.

This sequence joins TRBV9 and TRBJ2-7; D remains unclear. Germline V CDR1 and CDR2: SGDLS, YYNGEE. V was cut by 3 bases and J by 5 bases, with 3 bases left in between. The CDR3 is made up of 10 amino acids. The CDR3 DNA sequence: TGTGCCAGCAGCGGGGACGAGCAGTACTTC. Its translation: CASSGDEQYF.

The rearrangement uses TRBV2 and TRBJ1-4; D might be TRBD1 (5 bases). The CDR3 totals 12 residues. The germline CDR1 and CDR2 sequences are SNHLY and FYNNEI. Trimming cost V 4 bases and J 8 bases, with 8 bases left between them. CDR3 region: CASSAGTEKLFF. CDR3 DNA: TGTGCCAGCAGTGCCGGGACCGAAAAACTGTTTTTT.

The V gene is TRBV4-1, the J gene TRBJ1-1; 7 bases match TRBD1. Germline CDR1 is MGHRA and CDR2 is YSYEKL. The junction had 8 bases not matched to a gene; V was cut back by 4 bases and J by 6 bases. The CDR3 totals 14 residues. This chain's CDR3 is CASSPPDRFAEAFF. The CDR3 region has the DNA TGCGCCAGCAGCCCTCCGGACAGGTTCGCTGAAGCTTTCTTT.

This clone came up a few times. The chain uses TRBV9 and TRBJ2-1; 11 bases line up with TRBD2. Germline CDR1 and CDR2: SGDLS and YYNGEE. The CDR3 length is 16 residues. V lost 3 bases, J lost 4 bases, and 6 bases stayed unmatched. CDR3 protein: CASSEGRTSGYNEQFF. In nucleotides, the CDR3 is TGTGCCAGCAGCGAGGGGAGGACTAGCGGGTACAATGAGCAGTTCTTC.

The genes are TRBV7-8 and TRBJ2-1; possible D gene TRBD2, 6 bases. CDR1 and CDR2 (germline): SGHVS, FQNEAQ. The CDR3 spans 15 residues. Trimming took off 6 bases at V and 6 bases at J, with 18 bases between the two ends. In DNA, the CDR3 is TGTGCCAGCAGGGGACGGCGGGGCCTGACCAATGAGCAGTTCTTC. This gives the protein CASRGRRGLTNEQFF.

This chain connects TRBV15 to TRBJ2-3, with TRBD1 matching 7 bases. Looked up from germline, CDR1 is LNHNV and CDR2 is YYDKDF (reference sequence). V gave up 5 bases and J gave up 6 bases; unmatched junction bases: 11. The CDR3 loop spans 15 amino acids. The CDR3 reads CATSAYRGSGDTQYF. In DNA, the CDR3 is TGTGCCACCAGCGCATACAGGGGAAGTGGGGATACGCAGTATTTT.

The rearrangement links TRBV6-6 to TRBJ1-1, with unresolved D. The CDR3 is 13 residues long. Germline CDR1 reads MNHNY; CDR2 reads SVGAGI (reference sequence). Trimming left V 1 base short and J 1 base short, with 4 bases between. The CDR3 DNA reads as TGTGCCAGCAGTTACTTTTGGAACACTGAAGCTTTCTTT. Encoded protein: CASSYFWNTEAFF.